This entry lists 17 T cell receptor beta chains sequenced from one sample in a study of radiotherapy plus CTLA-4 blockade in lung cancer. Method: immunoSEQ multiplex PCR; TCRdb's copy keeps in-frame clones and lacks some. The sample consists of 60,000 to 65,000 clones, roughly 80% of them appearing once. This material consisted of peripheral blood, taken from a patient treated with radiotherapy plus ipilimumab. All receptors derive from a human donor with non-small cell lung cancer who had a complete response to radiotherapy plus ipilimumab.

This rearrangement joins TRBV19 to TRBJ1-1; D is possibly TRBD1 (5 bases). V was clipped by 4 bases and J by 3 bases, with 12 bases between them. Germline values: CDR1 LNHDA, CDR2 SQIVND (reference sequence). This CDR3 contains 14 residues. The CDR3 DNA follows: TGTGCCAGTAGTAGACAGTTAGGGGACACTGAAGCTTTCTTT. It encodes CASSRQLGDTEAFF.

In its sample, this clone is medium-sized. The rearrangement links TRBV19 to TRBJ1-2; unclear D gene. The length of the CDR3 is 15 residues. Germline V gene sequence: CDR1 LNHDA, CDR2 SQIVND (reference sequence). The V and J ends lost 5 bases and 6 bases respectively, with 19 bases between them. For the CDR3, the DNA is TGTGCCAGTAGTTCCCTGGGGAACAATCAACATGGCTACACCTTC. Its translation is CASSSLGNNQHGYTF.

CDR3 sequence reads: CAISPKADPSYNEQFF. The CDR3 bases are TGTGCCATCAGCCCAAAAGCGGACCCGTCCTACAATGAGCAGTTCTTC. The V call is TRBV10-3, the J call TRBJ2-1, with D perhaps TRBD2 (5 bases). The CDR3 contains 16 residues. Trimming stripped 6 bases from V and 1 base from J, with 16 bases between. Per the germline V gene, CDR1 is ENHRY and CDR2 is SYGVKD.

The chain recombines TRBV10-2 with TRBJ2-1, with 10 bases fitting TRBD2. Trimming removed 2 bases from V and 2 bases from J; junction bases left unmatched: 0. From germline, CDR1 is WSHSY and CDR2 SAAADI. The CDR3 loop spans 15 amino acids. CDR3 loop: CASSESGGAYNEQFF. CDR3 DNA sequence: TGCGCCAGCAGTGAGAGCGGGGGGGCCTACAATGAGCAGTTCTTC.

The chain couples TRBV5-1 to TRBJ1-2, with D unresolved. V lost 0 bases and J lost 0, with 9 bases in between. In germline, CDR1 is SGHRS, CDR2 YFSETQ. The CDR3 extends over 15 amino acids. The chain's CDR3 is CASSLEGRANYGYTF. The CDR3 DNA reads TGCGCCAGCAGCTTGGAGGGCAGAGCTAACTATGGCTACACCTTC.

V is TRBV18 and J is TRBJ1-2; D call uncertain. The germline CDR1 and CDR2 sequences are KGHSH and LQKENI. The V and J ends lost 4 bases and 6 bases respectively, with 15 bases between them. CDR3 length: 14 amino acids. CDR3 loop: CASSQDPGSNGYTF. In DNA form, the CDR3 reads TGTGCCAGCTCACAGGACCCGGGGTCCAATGGCTACACCTTC. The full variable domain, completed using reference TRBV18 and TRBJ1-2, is NAGVMQNPRHLVRRRGQEARLRCSPMKGHSHVYWYRQLPEEGLKFMVYLQKENIIDESGMPKERFSAEFPKEGPSILRIQQVVRGDSAAYFCASSQDPGSNGYTFGSGTRLTVV.

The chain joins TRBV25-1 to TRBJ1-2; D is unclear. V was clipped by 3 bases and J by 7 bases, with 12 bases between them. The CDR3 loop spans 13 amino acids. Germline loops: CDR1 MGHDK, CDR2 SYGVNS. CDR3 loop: CASSEAAPGGYTF. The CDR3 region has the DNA TGTGCCAGCAGTGAGGCCGCCCCGGGTGGCTACACCTTC.

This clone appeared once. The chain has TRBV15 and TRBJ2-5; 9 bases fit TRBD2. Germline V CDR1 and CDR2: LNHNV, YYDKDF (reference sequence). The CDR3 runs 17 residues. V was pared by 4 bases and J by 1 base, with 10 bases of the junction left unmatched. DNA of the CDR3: TGTGCCACCAGCACCCCAAACGGCGGGGGGGCCCAAGAGACCCAGTACTTC. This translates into CATSTPNGGGAQETQYF.

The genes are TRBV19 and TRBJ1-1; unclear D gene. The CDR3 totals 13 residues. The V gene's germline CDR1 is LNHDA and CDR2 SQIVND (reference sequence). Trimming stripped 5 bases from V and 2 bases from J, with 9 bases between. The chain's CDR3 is CASSVIINTEAFF. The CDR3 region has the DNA TGTGCCAGTAGTGTAATTATTAACACTGAAGCTTTCTTT. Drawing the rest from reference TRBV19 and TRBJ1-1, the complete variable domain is DGGITQSPKYLFRKEGQNVTLSCEQNLNHDAMYWYRQDPGQGLRLIYYSQIVNDFQKGDIAEGYSVSREKKESFPLTVTSAQKNPTAFYLCASSVIINTEAFFGQGTRLTVV.

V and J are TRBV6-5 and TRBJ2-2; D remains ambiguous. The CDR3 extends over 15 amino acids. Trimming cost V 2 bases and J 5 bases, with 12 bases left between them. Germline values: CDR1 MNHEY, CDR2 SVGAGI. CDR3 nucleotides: TGTGCCAGCAGTTACGTGAGGCAAAGAACCGGGGAGCTGTTTTTT. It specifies CASSYVRQRTGELFF.

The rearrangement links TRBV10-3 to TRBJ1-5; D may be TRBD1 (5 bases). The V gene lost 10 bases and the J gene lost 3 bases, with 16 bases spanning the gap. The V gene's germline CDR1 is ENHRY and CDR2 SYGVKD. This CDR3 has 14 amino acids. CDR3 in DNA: TGTGCCACCGCACAGGCGGGGGACAATCAGCCCCAGCATTTT. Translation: CATAQAGDNQPQHF.

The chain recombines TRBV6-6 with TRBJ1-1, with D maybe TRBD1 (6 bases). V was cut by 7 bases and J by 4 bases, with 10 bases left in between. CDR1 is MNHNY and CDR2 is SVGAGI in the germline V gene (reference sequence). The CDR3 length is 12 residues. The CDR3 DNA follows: TGTGCCAGCAAGGGGGTTGGCACTGAAGCTTTCTTT. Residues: CASKGVGTEAFF.

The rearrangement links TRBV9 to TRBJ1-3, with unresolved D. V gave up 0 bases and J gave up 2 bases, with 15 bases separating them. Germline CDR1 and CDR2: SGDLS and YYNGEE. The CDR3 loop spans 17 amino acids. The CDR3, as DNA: TGTGCCAGCAGCGTAGTTAGTCCCGGTACGCCTGGAAACACCATATATTTT. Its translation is CASSVVSPGTPGNTIYF.

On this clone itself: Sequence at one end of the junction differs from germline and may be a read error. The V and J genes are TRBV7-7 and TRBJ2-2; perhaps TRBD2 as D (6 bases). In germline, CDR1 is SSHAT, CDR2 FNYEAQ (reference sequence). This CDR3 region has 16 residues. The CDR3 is CASSPRRGLGPGELFF. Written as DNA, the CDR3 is TGTGCTAGCAGCCCCAGGCGGGGATTAGGTCCCGGGGAGCTGTTTTTT.

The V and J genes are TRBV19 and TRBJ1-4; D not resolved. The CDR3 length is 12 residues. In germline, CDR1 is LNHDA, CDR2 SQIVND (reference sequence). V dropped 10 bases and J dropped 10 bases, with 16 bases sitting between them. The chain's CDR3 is CATRLEGGKLFF. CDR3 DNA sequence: TGTGCCACCCGACTGGAGGGTGGAAAACTGTTTTTT.

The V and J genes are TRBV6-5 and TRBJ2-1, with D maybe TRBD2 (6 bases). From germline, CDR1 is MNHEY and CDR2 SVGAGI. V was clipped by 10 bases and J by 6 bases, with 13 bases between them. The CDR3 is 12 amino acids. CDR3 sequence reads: CATLGLRNEQFF. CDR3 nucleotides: TGTGCCACCCTGGGACTGCGCAATGAGCAGTTCTTC.

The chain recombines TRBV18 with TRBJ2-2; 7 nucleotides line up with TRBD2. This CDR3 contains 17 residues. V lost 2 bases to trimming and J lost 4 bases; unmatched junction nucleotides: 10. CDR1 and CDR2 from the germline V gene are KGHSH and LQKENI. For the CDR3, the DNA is TGTGCCAGCTCACCAACGCTCGGGGGGTTCAGCACCGGGGAGCTGTTTTTT. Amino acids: CASSPTLGGFSTGELFF. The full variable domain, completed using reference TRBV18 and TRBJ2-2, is NAGVMQNPRHLVRRRGQEARLRCSPMKGHSHVYWYRQLPEEGLKFMVYLQKENIIDESGMPKERFSAEFPKEGPSILRIQQVVRGDSAAYFCASSPTLGGFSTGELFFGEGSRLTVL.